The 16 T cell receptor beta chains below were found in one sample sequenced in a study of long-term antiretroviral therapy in people with HIV. Survey level was the resolution at which the v3.0 immunoSEQ assay ran. Profiling relied on immunoSEQ multiplex PCR, and the TCRdb table lists in-frame clones only, not all of them. The sample holds roughly 25,000 clones, over 75% seen once. Sequenced material: unsorted PBMCs, taken 1.1 years before starting antiretroviral therapy. The source of these receptors is a woman aged 25 to 39 with HIV.

The chain has TRBV2 and TRBJ1-6; 8 positions agree with TRBD1. Unmatched junction bases numbered 3, after V lost 7 bases and J lost 7 bases. Per the germline V gene, CDR1 is SNHLY and CDR2 is FYNNEI. CDR3 length equals 13 residues. The CDR3: CASMGQENSPLHF. CDR3 bases: TGTGCCAGCATGGGACAGGAAAATTCACCCCTCCACTTT. Together with reference TRBV2 and TRBJ1-6, the CDR3 gives the full variable domain: EPEVTQTPSHQVTQMGQEVILRCVPISNHLYFYWYRQILGQKVEFLVSFYNNEISEKSEIFDDQFSVERPDGSNFTLKIRSTKLEDSAMYFCASMGQENSPLHFGNGTRLTVT.

This clone was counted a single time. This chain uses TRBV11-3 with TRBJ1-1, with a weak D call TRBD1 (6 bases). The CDR3 consists of 13 residues. V gave up 4 bases and J gave up 8 bases, with 14 bases separating them. Germline values: CDR1 SGHNT, CDR2 YENEEA. The CDR3 protein is CASSSNSGHEAFF. In nucleotides, the CDR3 is TGTGCCAGCAGCTCAAATTCGGGACACGAAGCTTTCTTT.

The gene calls are TRBV19 and TRBJ2-2; D is possibly TRBD1 or TRBD2 (6 bases each). With 1 base removed from V and 8 bases from J, the gap between germline ends came to 14 bases. The CDR3 runs 15 residues. Germline V gives CDR1 LNHDA, CDR2 SQIVND (reference sequence). The CDR3 DNA sequence: TGTGCCAGTAGTATAGGGGCCGGGGGCAAGGGGGAGCTGTTTTTT. Residues: CASSIGAGGKGELFF.

The sample holds one count of this clone. Written as DNA, the CDR3 is TGCGCCAGCAGCTTCCACATGGGGGAGTCGAACACCGGGGAGCTGTTTTTT. It encodes CASSFHMGESNTGELFF. The chain has TRBV5-1 and TRBJ2-2; possibly TRBD1 or TRBD2 for D (5 bases each). The CDR3 has 17 residues. Germline CDR1 SGHRS, CDR2 YFSETQ. Trimming took off 2 bases at V and 0 bases at J, with 14 bases between the two ends.

The sample holds a few counts of this clone. The chain has TRBV6-6 and TRBJ1-2; 7 nucleotides match TRBD1. The germline gives CDR1 MNHNY, CDR2 SVGAGI (reference sequence). The V segment lost 7 bases and the J segment 7 bases; nucleotides outside the gene matches: 6. This CDR3 spans 12 amino acids. CDR3: CASTSGTVGYTF. The CDR3 nucleotides read TGTGCCAGCACCTCAGGGACAGTTGGCTACACCTTC.

This chain joins TRBV10-2 and TRBJ2-5; D unclear. V was cut by 7 bases and J by 0 bases, with 9 bases left in between. This CDR3 has 13 residues. CDR1 WSHSY and CDR2 SAAADI come from the germline V gene. The CDR3 loop is CASKGQDQETQYF. The CDR3 coding sequence is TGCGCCAGCAAGGGTCAGGACCAAGAGACCCAGTACTTC.

The chain links TRBV9 to TRBJ1-1; D is perhaps TRBD1 (5 bases). Deletions cut 4 bases from V and 8 bases from J, with 12 bases between. The CDR3 runs 12 residues. Germline loops: CDR1 SGDLS, CDR2 YYNGEE. The CDR3, as DNA: TGTGCCAGCAGCATAGGGGTTTTAGAAGCTTTCTTT. Amino acids: CASSIGVLEAFF.

The V call is TRBV2, the J call TRBJ1-2; D gene uncertain. V was trimmed by 10 bases and J by 2 bases, leaving 14 bases between them. CDR1 and CDR2 (germline): SNHLY, FYNNEI. The CDR3 has 13 residues. DNA of the CDR3: TGTGCCACCACGGGATCAACGAACTATGGCTACACCTTC. Translation: CATTGSTNYGYTF.

The rearrangement uses TRBV19 and TRBJ2-2; possible D gene TRBD1, 6 bases. V lost 6 bases, J lost 2 bases, and 10 bases lay in between. This CDR3 spans 14 amino acids. Germline V gene sequence: CDR1 LNHDA, CDR2 SQIVND (reference sequence). CDR3 region: CASRYRDNTGELFF. The CDR3 nucleotides read TGTGCCAGTAGGTACAGGGACAACACCGGGGAGCTGTTTTTT.

The sample holds one count of this clone. The genes are TRBV10-2 and TRBJ2-7, with D uncertain. CDR3 length: 12 amino acids. The V gene lost 5 bases and the J gene lost 7 bases, with 12 bases spanning the gap. CDR1 and CDR2 (germline): WSHSY, SAAADI. In DNA, the CDR3 is TGCGCCAGCAGTAACTCGTGGTATGAGCAGTACTTC. Residues: CASSNSWYEQYF.

V usage is TRBV6-6 and J usage is TRBJ2-1; TRBD2 is a possible D gene (7 bases). V was shortened by 6 bases and J by 9 bases, with 12 bases between the two germline ends. This CDR3 has 12 amino acids. Germline V gene lookup returns CDR1 MNHNY and CDR2 SVGAGI (reference sequence). DNA of the CDR3: TGTGCCAGCAGCCCCGGGGGGCCTGAGCAGTTCTTC. Its translation is CASSPGGPEQFF.

The V gene is TRBV5-5, the J gene TRBJ2-7; no clear D. The V gene's germline CDR1 is SGHKS and CDR2 YYEKEE (reference sequence). This CDR3 has 13 residues. The V end lost 3 bases, the J end lost 3 bases, and 10 bases lay between the germline ends. CDR3 nucleotides: TGTGCCAGCAGCTCGTACCTCAACTACGAGCAGTACGTC. The encoded protein is CASSSYLNYEQYV.

This chain links TRBV5-6 with TRBJ1-2; weak D call: TRBD1 (5 bases). There are 13 residues in the CDR3. Deletions cut 3 bases from V and 9 bases from J, with 15 bases between. Germline CDR1 SGHDT, CDR2 YYEEEE. The CDR3, as DNA: TGTGCCAGCAGCTCGACAGTTGGTCATAGCTACACCTTC. Translated: CASSSTVGHSYTF.

The V and J genes are TRBV29-1 and TRBJ1-1, with D unclear. CDR3 length: 14 amino acids. CDR1 and CDR2 from the germline V gene are SQVTM and ANQGSEA. The V gene lost 5 bases and the J gene lost 1 base, with 14 bases spanning the gap. Written as DNA, the CDR3 is TGCAGCGTTAGCGTTGACACCACGAACACTGAAGCTTTCTTT. This codes for CSVSVDTTNTEAFF. Supplemented by reference TRBV29-1 and TRBJ1-1, the full variable domain reads SAVISQKPSRDICQRGTSLTIQCQVDSQVTMMFWYRQQPGQSLTLIATANQGSEATYESGFVIDKFPISRPNLTFSTLTVSNMSPEDSSIYLCSVSVDTTNTEAFFGQGTRLTVV.

The DNA of the CDR3 is TGTGCCAGCAGTGAAGACTATGGCCCTGAAGCTTTCTTT. Translated, it gives CASSEDYGPEAFF. J is TRBJ1-1 and V is TRBV6-1, with D uncertain. Germline V gives CDR1 MNHNS, CDR2 SASEGT. The ends were cut back, 1 base at V and 6 bases at J, with 9 bases in the middle. This CDR3 spans 13 amino acids.

This chain connects TRBV6-1 to TRBJ2-6, with no clear D. V was clipped by 4 bases and J by 11 bases, with 15 bases between them. CDR3 length: 14 amino acids. CDR1 MNHNS and CDR2 SASEGT come from the germline V gene. The CDR3 nucleotides read TGTGCCAGCAGTGTCTCACCGGCAGTAGACGTCCTGACTTTC. Protein sequence: CASSVSPAVDVLTF.